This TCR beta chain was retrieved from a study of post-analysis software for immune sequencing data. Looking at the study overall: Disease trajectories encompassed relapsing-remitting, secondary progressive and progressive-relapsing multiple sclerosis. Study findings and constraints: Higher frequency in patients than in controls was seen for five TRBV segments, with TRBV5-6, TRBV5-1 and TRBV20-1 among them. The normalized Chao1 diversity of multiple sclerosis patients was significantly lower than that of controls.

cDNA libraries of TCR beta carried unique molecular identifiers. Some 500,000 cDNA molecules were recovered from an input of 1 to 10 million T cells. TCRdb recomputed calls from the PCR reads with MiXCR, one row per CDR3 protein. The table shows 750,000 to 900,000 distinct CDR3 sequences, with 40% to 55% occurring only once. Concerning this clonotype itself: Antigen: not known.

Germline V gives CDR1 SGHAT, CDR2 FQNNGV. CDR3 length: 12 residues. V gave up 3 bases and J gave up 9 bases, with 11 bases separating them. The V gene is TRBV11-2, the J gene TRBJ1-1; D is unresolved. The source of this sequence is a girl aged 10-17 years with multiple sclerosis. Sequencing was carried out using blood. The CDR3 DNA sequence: TGTGCCAGCAGCTTGAGGAGGGCCCAAGCTTTCTTT. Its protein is CASSLRRAQAFF.